Following are 2 T cell receptor beta chains from one sample sequenced in a study of Ad26.COV2.S vaccination and SARS-CoV-2 variants. The repertoire was sequenced with immunoSEQ multiplex PCR; TCRdb's copy has only in-frame clones and lacks some. The data contain about 350,000 clones, under 95% of them singletons. The material sequenced was peripheral blood, taken after recovery from COVID-19. All receptors come from a human donor who had recovered from COVID-19.

The rearrangement joins TRBV2 to TRBJ1-6; no definite D call. CDR3 size: 15 residues. Germline V gives CDR1 SNHLY, CDR2 FYNNEI. The V end was cut by 1 base, the J end by 11 bases, with 15 bases between. The CDR3 sequence is CASSEGAVDLAPLHF. CDR3 DNA sequence: TGTGCCAGCAGTGAAGGGGCTGTCGATTTGGCACCCCTCCACTTT.

The rearrangement uses TRBV4-1 and TRBJ2-6; no firm D call. Germline CDR1 MGHRA, CDR2 YSYEKL. Trimming removed 4 bases from V and 0 bases from J, with 13 bases in between. The CDR3 extends over 17 amino acids. CDR3 in DNA: TGCGCCAGCAGCCCACTGGGCAGTAGCTCTGGGGCCAACGTCCTGACTTTC. Its translation: CASSPLGSSSGANVLTF.